The present T cell receptor beta chain was sequenced within a study of T cell repertoires in cytomegalovirus infection. Background on the study: Evidence of both CMV infection and a matching HLA type came from public TCR beta signatures.

CDR1 and CDR2 (germline): SGHTA, FQGNSA. Trimming pared 6 bases from V and 4 bases from J, leaving 3 bases between. The length of the CDR3 is 11 residues. This clonotype was counted ten times or more. Its specificity is unknown. TCRdb processed the reads anew with MiXCR; each CDR3 protein has one entry. This repertoire shows 650,000 to 900,000 distinct CDR3 sequences, approximately 32% found once; its top ten account for around 13%. General study results and limits: There were HLA-C-restricted CMV-specific TCR beta clonotypes dominating the ex vivo response.

The sequences come from cultured CD8+ T cells from PBMCs, collected from culture after CMV antigen stimulation. The rearrangement uses TRBV7-2 and TRBJ1-4; D unclear. The receptor was isolated from a human donor in good health (CMV status not recorded). Some clones in this sample may be carry-over from other donors' samples. The CDR3 region has the DNA TGTGCCAGCAGTTTTAATGAAAAACTGTTTTTT. It yields the protein CASSFNEKLFF.